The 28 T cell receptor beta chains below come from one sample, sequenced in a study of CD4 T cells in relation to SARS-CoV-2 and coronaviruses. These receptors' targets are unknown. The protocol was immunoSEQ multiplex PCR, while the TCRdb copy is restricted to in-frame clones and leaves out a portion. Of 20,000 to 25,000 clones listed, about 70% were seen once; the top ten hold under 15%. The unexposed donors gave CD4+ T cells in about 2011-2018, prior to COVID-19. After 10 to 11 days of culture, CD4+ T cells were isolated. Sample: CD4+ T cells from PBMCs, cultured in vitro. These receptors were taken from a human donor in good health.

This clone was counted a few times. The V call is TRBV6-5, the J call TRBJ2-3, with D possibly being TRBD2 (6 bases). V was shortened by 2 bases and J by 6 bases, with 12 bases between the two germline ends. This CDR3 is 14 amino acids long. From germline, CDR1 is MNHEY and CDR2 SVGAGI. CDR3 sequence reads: CASSYGLFSDTQYF. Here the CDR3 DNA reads TGTGCCAGCAGTTACGGACTATTCAGCGATACGCAGTATTTT.

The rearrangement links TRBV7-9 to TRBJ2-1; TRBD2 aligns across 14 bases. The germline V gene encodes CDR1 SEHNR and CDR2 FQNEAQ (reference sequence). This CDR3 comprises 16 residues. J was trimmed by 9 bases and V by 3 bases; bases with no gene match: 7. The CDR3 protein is CASSFGLAGGLGEQFF. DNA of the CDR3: TGTGCCAGCAGCTTCGGACTAGCGGGAGGTTTGGGTGAGCAGTTCTTC.

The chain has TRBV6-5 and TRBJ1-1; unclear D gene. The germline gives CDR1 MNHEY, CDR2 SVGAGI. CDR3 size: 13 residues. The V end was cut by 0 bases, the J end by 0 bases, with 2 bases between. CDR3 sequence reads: CASSYSLNTEAFF. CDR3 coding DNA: TGTGCCAGCAGTTACTCCTTGAACACTGAAGCTTTCTTT.

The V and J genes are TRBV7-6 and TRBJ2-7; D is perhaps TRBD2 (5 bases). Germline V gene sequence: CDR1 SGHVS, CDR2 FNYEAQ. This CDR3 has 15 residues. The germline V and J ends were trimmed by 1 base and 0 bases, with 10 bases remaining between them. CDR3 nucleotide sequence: TGTGCCAGCAGCTTAGGGCCGGACTCCTCCTACGAGCAGTACTTC. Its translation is CASSLGPDSSYEQYF.

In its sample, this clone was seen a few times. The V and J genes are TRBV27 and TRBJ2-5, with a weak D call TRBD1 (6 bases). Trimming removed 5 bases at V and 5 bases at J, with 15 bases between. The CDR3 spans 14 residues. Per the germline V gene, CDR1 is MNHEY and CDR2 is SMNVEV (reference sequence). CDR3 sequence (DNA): TGTGCCAGCAGTCCTAACAGGGATTGGGAGACCCAGTACTTC. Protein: CASSPNRDWETQYF.

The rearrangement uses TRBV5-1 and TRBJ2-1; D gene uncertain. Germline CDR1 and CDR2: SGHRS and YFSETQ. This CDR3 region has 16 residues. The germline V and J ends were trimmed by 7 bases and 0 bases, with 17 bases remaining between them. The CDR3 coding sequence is TGCGCCAGCGGAGTAAATCCAGGTGTCTCCTACAATGAGCAGTTCTTC. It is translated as CASGVNPGVSYNEQFF.

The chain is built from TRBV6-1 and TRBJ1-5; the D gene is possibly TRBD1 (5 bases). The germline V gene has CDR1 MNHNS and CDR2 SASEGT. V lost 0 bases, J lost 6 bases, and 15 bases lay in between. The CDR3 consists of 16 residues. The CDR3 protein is CASSEARQKFVQPQHF. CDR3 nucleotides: TGTGCCAGCAGTGAAGCCCGACAGAAGTTTGTTCAGCCCCAGCATTTT.

CDR3 bases: TGTGCCAGCAGCCCCTCCACTAGCGGATACAATGAGCAGTTCTTC. Translating gives CASSPSTSGYNEQFF. The genes are TRBV3-1 (or the pseudogene TRBV3-2) and TRBJ2-1; 8 bases are shared with TRBD2. The V gene's germline CDR1 is LGHDT and CDR2 YNNKEL (reference sequence). The V gene end was trimmed by 4 bases and the J gene end by 4 bases; junction bases not matched to a gene: 6. This CDR3 has 15 amino acids.

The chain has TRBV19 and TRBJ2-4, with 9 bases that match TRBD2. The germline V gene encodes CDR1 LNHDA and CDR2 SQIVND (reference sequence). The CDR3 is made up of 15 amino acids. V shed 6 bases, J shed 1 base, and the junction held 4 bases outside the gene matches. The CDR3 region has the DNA TGTGCCAGTAGGGTAGCGGGAGAGGCCAAAAACATTCAGTACTTC. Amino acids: CASRVAGEAKNIQYF.

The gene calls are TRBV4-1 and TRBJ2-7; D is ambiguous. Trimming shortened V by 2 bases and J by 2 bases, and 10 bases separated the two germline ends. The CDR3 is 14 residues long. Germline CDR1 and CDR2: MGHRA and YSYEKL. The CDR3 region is CASSQQVGTYEQYF. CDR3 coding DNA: TGCGCCAGCAGCCAACAGGTCGGTACCTACGAGCAGTACTTC.

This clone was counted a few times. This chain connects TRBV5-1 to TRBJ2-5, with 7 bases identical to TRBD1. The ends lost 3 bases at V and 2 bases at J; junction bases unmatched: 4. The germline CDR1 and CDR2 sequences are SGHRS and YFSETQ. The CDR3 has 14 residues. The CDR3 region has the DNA TGCGCCAGCAGCTACGGGACAGCACAAGAGACCCAGTACTTC. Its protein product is CASSYGTAQETQYF.

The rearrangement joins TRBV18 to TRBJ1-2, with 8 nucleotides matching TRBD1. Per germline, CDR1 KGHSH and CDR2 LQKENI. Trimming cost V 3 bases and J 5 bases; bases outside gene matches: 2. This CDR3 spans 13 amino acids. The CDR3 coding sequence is TGTGCCAGCTCACCGGACAGGGAATATGGCTACACCTTC. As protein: CASSPDREYGYTF.

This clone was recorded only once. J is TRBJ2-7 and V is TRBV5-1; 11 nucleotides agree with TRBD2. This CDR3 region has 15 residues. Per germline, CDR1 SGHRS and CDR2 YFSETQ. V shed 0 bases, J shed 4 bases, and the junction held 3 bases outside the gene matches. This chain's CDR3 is CASSLVTSGSYEQYF. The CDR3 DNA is TGCGCCAGCAGCTTGGTAACTAGCGGGAGTTACGAGCAGTACTTC.

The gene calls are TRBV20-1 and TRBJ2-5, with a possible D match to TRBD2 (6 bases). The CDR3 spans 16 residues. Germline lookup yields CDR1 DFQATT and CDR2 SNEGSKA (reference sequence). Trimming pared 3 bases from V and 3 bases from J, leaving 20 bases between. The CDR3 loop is CSASGAGASPKETQYF. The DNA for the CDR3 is TGCAGTGCTAGTGGAGCGGGCGCGAGCCCCAAAGAGACCCAGTACTTC.

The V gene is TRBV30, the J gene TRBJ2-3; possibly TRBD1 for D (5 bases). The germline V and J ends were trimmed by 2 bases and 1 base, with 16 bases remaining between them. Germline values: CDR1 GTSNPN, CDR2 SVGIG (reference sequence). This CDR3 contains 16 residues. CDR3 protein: CAWSPSRTSGTDTQYF. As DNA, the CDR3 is TGTGCCTGGAGTCCATCCCGGACAAGTGGCACAGATACGCAGTATTTT. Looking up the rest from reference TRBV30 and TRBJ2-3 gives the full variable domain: SQTIHQWPATLVQPVGSPLSLECTVEGTSNPNLYWYRQAAGRGLQLLFYSVGIGQISSEVPQNLSASRPQDRQFILSSKKLLLSDSGFYLCAWSPSRTSGTDTQYFGPGTRLTVL.

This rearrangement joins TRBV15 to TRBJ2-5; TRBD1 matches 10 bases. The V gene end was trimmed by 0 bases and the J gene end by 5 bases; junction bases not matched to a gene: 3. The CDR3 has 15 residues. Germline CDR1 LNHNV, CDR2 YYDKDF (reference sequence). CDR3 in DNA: TGTGCCACCAGCAGAGACGACAGGGGGCAGGAGACCCAGTACTTC. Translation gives CATSRDDRGQETQYF.

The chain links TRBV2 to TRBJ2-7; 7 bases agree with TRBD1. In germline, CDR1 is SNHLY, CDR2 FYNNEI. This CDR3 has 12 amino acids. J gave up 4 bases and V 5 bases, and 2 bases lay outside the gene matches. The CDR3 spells CASSPQGYEQYF. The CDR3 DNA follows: TGTGCCAGCAGTCCACAGGGGTACGAGCAGTACTTC.

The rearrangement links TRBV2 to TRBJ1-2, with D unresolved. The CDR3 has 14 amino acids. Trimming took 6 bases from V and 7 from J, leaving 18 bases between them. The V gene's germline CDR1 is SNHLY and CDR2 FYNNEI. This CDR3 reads CASRGGPSGPGYTF. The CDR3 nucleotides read TGTGCCAGCAGAGGCGGACCCTCCGGCCCTGGCTACACCTTC.

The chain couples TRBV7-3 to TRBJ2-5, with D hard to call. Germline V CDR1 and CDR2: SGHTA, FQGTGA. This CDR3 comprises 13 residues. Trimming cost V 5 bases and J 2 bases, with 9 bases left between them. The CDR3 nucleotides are TGTGCCAGCAGCCTTGGTCCTCAAGAGACCCAGTACTTC. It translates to CASSLGPQETQYF.

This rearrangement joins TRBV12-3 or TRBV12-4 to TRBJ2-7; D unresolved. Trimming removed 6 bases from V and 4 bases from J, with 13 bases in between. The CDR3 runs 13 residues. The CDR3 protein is CASRRDTFYEQYF. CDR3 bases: TGTGCCAGCAGACGTGATACCTTTTACGAGCAGTACTTC.

The CDR3 region has the DNA TGTGCCAGCAAACCACAGGGTTCGGGAAACACCATATATTTT. This encodes CASKPQGSGNTIYF. The chain couples TRBV2 to TRBJ1-3, with D maybe TRBD1 (6 bases). V shed 7 bases and J shed 4 bases, with 14 bases lying between them. The V gene's germline CDR1 is SNHLY and CDR2 FYNNEI. The CDR3 has 14 amino acids.

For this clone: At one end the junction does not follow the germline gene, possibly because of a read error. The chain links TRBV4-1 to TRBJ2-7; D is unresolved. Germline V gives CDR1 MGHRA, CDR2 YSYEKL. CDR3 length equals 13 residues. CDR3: CASSQVDYGPTSF. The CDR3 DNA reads TGCGCCAGCAGCCAAGTGGATTACGGGCCCACGTCCTTC.

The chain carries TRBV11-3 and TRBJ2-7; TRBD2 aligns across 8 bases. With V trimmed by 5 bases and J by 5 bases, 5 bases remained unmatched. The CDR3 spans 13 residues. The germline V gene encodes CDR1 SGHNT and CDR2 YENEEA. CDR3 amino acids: CASSRRGGDEQYF. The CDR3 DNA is TGTGCCAGCAGCCGCCGGGGGGGGGACGAGCAGTACTTC.

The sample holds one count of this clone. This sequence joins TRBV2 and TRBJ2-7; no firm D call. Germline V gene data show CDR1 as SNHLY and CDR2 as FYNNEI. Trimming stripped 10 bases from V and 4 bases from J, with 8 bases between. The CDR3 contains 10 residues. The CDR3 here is CATRPYEQYF. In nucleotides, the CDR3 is TGTGCCACGCGCCCGTACGAGCAGTACTTC.

The CDR3 nucleotides are TGTGCCAGCAGCTTGGAGGGGGGGGTGCCCCAGCATTTT. Translation: CASSLEGGVPQHF. The V and J genes are TRBV5-8 and TRBJ1-5; D possibly corresponds to TRBD1 (6 bases). The CDR3 consists of 13 residues. Trimming removed 0 bases from V and 9 bases from J, with 10 bases in between. The V gene's germline CDR1 is SGHTS and CDR2 YDEGEE.

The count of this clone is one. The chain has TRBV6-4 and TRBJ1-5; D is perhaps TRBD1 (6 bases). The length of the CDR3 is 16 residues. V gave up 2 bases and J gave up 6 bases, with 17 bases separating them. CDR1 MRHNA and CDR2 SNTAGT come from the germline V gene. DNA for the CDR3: TGTGCCAGCAGTGACGAGGGGGTCGTTACCGGTCAGCCCCAGCATTTT. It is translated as CASSDEGVVTGQPQHF.

The CDR3 bases are TGTGCCATCAGTGCGGGGGCGGGGGAGACCCAGTACTTC. Translated: CAISAGAGETQYF. The J gene is TRBJ2-5, the V gene TRBV10-3, with D perhaps being TRBD1 or TRBD2 (6 bases each). This CDR3 is built from 13 residues. Germline assignment: CDR1 ENHRY and CDR2 SYGVKD. Trimming cost V 4 bases and J 5 bases, with 11 bases left between them.

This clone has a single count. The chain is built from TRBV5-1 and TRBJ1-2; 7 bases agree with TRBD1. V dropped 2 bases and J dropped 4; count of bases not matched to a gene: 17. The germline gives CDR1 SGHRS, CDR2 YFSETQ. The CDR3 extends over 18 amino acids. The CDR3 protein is CASSFDPGQSLFAYGYTF. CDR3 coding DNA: TGCGCCAGCAGCTTTGATCCGGGACAGAGCCTTTTTGCCTATGGCTACACCTTC.